One and the same sample provided the 30 T cell receptor beta chains below, sequenced in a study of a mutant IDH1 vaccine in newly diagnosed glioma. The method was immunoSEQ multiplex PCR; TCRdb's version includes in-frame clones alone and lacks a portion of them. Seen here are 50,000 to 70,000 clones, around four fifths observed once, and the top ten hold about 4.1%. Time point indicated: week 35, safety follow-up. Each vaccine dose was 300 ug of mutant IDH1 20-mer peptide, with topical imiquimod. Their antigens remain unidentified. This specimen consisted of PBMCs, obtained from a glioma patient whose treatment included an IDH1 peptide vaccine. These receptors all stem from a man younger than 45 with glioma.

This clone was seen a few times. The chain combines TRBV18 with TRBJ1-4; D unclear. Germline V lookup: CDR1 KGHSH, CDR2 LQKENI. V was cut by 3 bases and J by 0 bases, with 8 bases left in between. CDR3 size: 15 residues. The CDR3 region is CASSPDGATNEKLFF. The CDR3 region has the DNA TGTGCCAGCTCACCGGACGGGGCAACTAATGAAAAACTGTTTTTT.

The rearrangement joins TRBV7-9 to TRBJ2-1; 10 positions match TRBD2. The J segment lost 5 bases and the V segment lost 0 bases, leaving 7 bases of the junction unmatched. Germline V gives CDR1 SEHNR, CDR2 FQNEAQ (reference sequence). CDR3 length equals 17 residues. The CDR3 sequence: CASSLAPGLAIHNEQFF. In DNA form, the CDR3 reads TGTGCCAGCAGCTTAGCTCCGGGACTAGCGATCCACAATGAGCAGTTCTTC. The whole variable domain, remainder taken from reference TRBV7-9 and TRBJ2-1, is DTGVSQNPRHKITKRGQNVTFRCDPISEHNRLYWYRQTLGQGPEFLTYFQNEAQLEKSRLLSDRFSAERPKGSFSTLEIQRTEQGDSAMYLCASSLAPGLAIHNEQFFGPGTRLTVL.

This chain uses TRBV6-5 with TRBJ2-1; 8 nucleotides agree with TRBD2. With V trimmed by 1 base and J by 7 bases, 9 bases remained unmatched. CDR3 size: 16 residues. Germline V lookup: CDR1 MNHEY, CDR2 SVGAGI. CDR3 protein: CASSYLPGGPGNEQFF. The CDR3 nucleotides read TGTGCCAGCAGTTACTTACCGGGGGGGCCCGGAAATGAGCAGTTCTTC.

CDR3 DNA: TGTGCCAGCAGTAAACATGACGAGCAGTACTTC. Amino acid sequence: CASSKHDEQYF. The chain combines TRBV28 with TRBJ2-7, with D hard to call. Germline CDR1 and CDR2: MDHEN and SYDVKM. Trimming took off 5 bases at V and 5 bases at J, with 7 bases between the two ends. The CDR3 extends over 11 amino acids.

This rearrangement joins TRBV14 to TRBJ1-2; D not resolved. Per the germline V gene, CDR1 is SGHDN and CDR2 is FVKESK. V lost 0 bases, J lost 4 bases, and 9 bases lay in between. This CDR3 is built from 14 residues. The DNA for the CDR3 is TGTGCCAGCAGCCAAGAACTCGGGCGCTATGGCTACACCTTC. Protein: CASSQELGRYGYTF.

J is TRBJ2-1 and V is TRBV9, with TRBD2 identical over 10 bases. The CDR3 sequence is 16 residues long. V lost 0 bases and J lost 4; bases outside the gene matches: 4. Germline assignment: CDR1 SGDLS and CDR2 YYNGEE. In DNA form, the CDR3 reads TGTGCCAGCAGCGTAGGTTCTAGCGGGGGATACAATGAGCAGTTCTTC. The encoded protein is CASSVGSSGGYNEQFF.

This chain connects TRBV11-2 to TRBJ1-3; D remains ambiguous. CDR3 size: 14 residues. Trimming pared 5 bases from V and 0 bases from J, leaving 8 bases between. Germline lookup yields CDR1 SGHAT and CDR2 FQNNGV. CDR3 in amino acids: CASSRVPSGNTIYF. The CDR3 DNA reads as TGTGCCAGCAGCCGGGTTCCCTCTGGAAACACCATATATTTT. The variable domain in full, with the rest retrieved from reference TRBV11-2 and TRBJ1-3, is EAGVAQSPRYKIIEKRQSVAFWCNPISGHATLYWYQQILGQGPKLLIQFQNNGVVDDSQLPKDRFSAERLKGVDSTLKIQPAKLEDSAVYLCASSRVPSGNTIYFGEGSWLTVV.

This clone was detected only a few times. The V call is TRBV21-1, the J call TRBJ1-1. TRBV21-1 is described as a pseudogene. CDR3 length: 18 residues. This CDR3 reads CASSTLPPMDGANTEAFF. The DNA of the CDR3 is TGTGCCAGCAGCACGTTACCTCCCATGGACGGTGCGAACACTGAAGCTTTCTTT.

The J gene is TRBJ2-1, the V gene TRBV6-5; D remains unclear. Trimming left V 6 bases short and J 7 bases short, with 10 bases between. The CDR3 spans 12 residues. The germline V gene encodes CDR1 MNHEY and CDR2 SVGAGI. This chain's CDR3 is CASSRQKNEQFF. In DNA form, the CDR3 reads TGTGCCAGCAGCCGCCAAAAGAATGAGCAGTTCTTC.

This chain joins TRBV5-5 and TRBJ2-6, with D uncertain. The CDR3 extends over 15 amino acids. Trimming took off 7 bases at V and 0 bases at J, with 11 bases between the two ends. Germline V gives CDR1 SGHKS, CDR2 YYEKEE (reference sequence). The CDR3 DNA sequence: TGTGCCAGCTTCGACTTTCGCTCTGGGGCCAACGTCCTGACTTTC. Translated: CASFDFRSGANVLTF.

This clone was seen just once. The chain joins TRBV11-2 to TRBJ1-4; D gene uncertain. The V gene lost 0 bases and the J gene lost 0 bases, with 8 bases spanning the gap. CDR1 and CDR2 (germline): SGHAT, FQNNGV. This CDR3 region has 16 residues. In nucleotides, the CDR3 is TGTGCCAGCAGCTTAGATTCGAGAGCAACTAATGAAAAACTGTTTTTT. It specifies CASSLDSRATNEKLFF.

The chain recombines TRBV5-6 with TRBJ1-2; D is uncertain. The germline V gene encodes CDR1 SGHDT and CDR2 YYEEEE. V was clipped by 6 bases and J by 6 bases, with 15 bases between them. The CDR3 is made up of 13 amino acids. CDR3 in amino acids: CASTLWGRDGYTF. In DNA form, the CDR3 reads TGTGCCAGCACCCTTTGGGGTCGCGATGGCTACACCTTC.

The CDR3 nucleotides are TGTGCCAGCAGCCCCCAGGTGGGGCAGAGCTACGAGCAGTACTTC. Translating gives CASSPQVGQSYEQYF. The chain links TRBV9 to TRBJ2-7; D perhaps matches TRBD1 (5 bases). The CDR3 has 15 amino acids. Germline values: CDR1 SGDLS, CDR2 YYNGEE. The ends were cut back, 4 bases at V and 3 bases at J, with 17 bases in the middle.

The CDR3 region is CASSWDSYQPQHF. The CDR3 region has the DNA TGTGCCAGCAGTTGGGACAGCTATCAGCCCCAGCATTTT. This chain links TRBV6-1 with TRBJ1-5; 7 nucleotides match TRBD1. V shed 5 bases, J shed 5 bases, and the junction held 3 bases outside the gene matches. The germline V gene has CDR1 MNHNS and CDR2 SASEGT. The CDR3 covers 13 residues.

The rearrangement links TRBV9 to TRBJ2-2, with a possible D match to TRBD2 (5 bases). The CDR3 sequence is 15 residues long. From germline, CDR1 is SGDLS and CDR2 YYNGEE. The V and J ends lost 2 bases and 6 bases respectively, with 14 bases between them. CDR3 in amino acids: CASSVSTGMSGELFF. CDR3 bases: TGTGCCAGCAGCGTCTCTACCGGGATGTCCGGGGAGCTGTTTTTT.

This clone has a single count. This chain uses TRBV30 with TRBJ2-1, with no clear D. The germline gives CDR1 GTSNPN, CDR2 SVGIG (reference sequence). The CDR3 runs 13 residues. V shed 0 bases and J shed 6 bases, with 9 bases lying between them. The CDR3 region has the DNA TGTGCCTGGAGTGTGGGTAGCCCCAATGAGCAGTTCTTC. Protein product: CAWSVGSPNEQFF.

The chain carries TRBV7-8 and TRBJ1-2; D is possibly TRBD1 (5 bases). Germline CDR1 SGHVS, CDR2 FQNEAQ. This CDR3 is built from 15 residues. V was trimmed by 5 bases and J by 1 base, leaving 14 bases between them. The CDR3 DNA reads as TGTGCCAGCAGCCCCGCGGGGGGGTTTAACTATGGCTACACCTTC. Protein: CASSPAGGFNYGYTF. The entire variable domain, with the rest obtained from reference TRBV7-8 and TRBJ1-2, is as follows: GAGVSQSPRYKVAKRGQDVALRCDPISGHVSLFWYQQALGQGPEFLTYFQNEAQLDKSGLPSDRFFAERPEGSVSTLKIQRTQQEDSAVYLCASSPAGGFNYGYTFGSGTRLTVV.

The V call is TRBV10-2, the J call TRBJ2-3; TRBD2 agrees at 12 bases. Germline V gene lookup returns CDR1 WSHSY and CDR2 SAAADI. This CDR3 is built from 16 residues. V was pared by 4 bases and J by 6 bases, with 8 bases of the junction left unmatched. Written as DNA, the CDR3 is TGCGCCAGCAGTGCCCAACTAGCGGGGGGAATGGATACGCAGTATTTT. It codes for CASSAQLAGGMDTQYF.

The V gene is TRBV18, the J gene TRBJ2-1; maybe TRBD2 (5 bases). The germline V gene has CDR1 KGHSH and CDR2 LQKENI. CDR3 length: 17 residues. V lost 2 bases to trimming and J lost 0 bases, with 14 bases between them. This CDR3 is CASSPAKRGSSYNEQFF. The CDR3 DNA follows: TGTGCCAGCTCACCAGCTAAACGGGGAAGCTCCTACAATGAGCAGTTCTTC.

J is TRBJ2-1 and V is TRBV4-1; 10 bases are shared with TRBD2. Germline assignment: CDR1 MGHRA and CDR2 YSYEKL. Unmatched junction bases numbered 6, after V lost 5 bases and J lost 5 bases. CDR3 length: 15 amino acids. CDR3: CASSFRAGGDNEQFF. Here the CDR3 DNA reads TGCGCCAGCAGCTTCCGAGCGGGGGGGGACAATGAGCAGTTCTTC.

The chain couples TRBV19 to TRBJ1-4; D gene unclear. The germline V gene encodes CDR1 LNHDA and CDR2 SQIVND (reference sequence). The CDR3 loop spans 15 amino acids. V was cut by 5 bases and J by 8 bases, with 18 bases left in between. The CDR3: CASSSRAKATEKLFF. The CDR3 nucleotides are TGTGCCAGTAGTTCTAGGGCCAAGGCTACGGAAAAACTGTTTTTT. Variable domain in full (rest from reference TRBV19 and TRBJ1-4): DGGITQSPKYLFRKEGQNVTLSCEQNLNHDAMYWYRQDPGQGLRLIYYSQIVNDFQKGDIAEGYSVSREKKESFPLTVTSAQKNPTAFYLCASSSRAKATEKLFFGSGTQLSVL.

The rearrangement joins TRBV5-4 to TRBJ2-3, with a tentative D call TRBD2 (7 bases). CDR3 size: 15 residues. Trimming stripped 0 bases from V and 5 bases from J, with 13 bases between. Germline-derived CDR1 and CDR2 are SGHNT and YYREEE (reference sequence). CDR3 loop: CASSLGGGGGDTQYF. The CDR3 coding sequence is TGTGCCAGCAGCTTGGGGGGGGGCGGAGGAGATACGCAGTATTTT.

The V call is TRBV11-2, the J call TRBJ2-7; no clear D gene. With 4 bases removed from V and 0 bases from J, the gap between germline ends came to 19 bases. This CDR3 comprises 17 residues. CDR1 is SGHAT and CDR2 is FQNNGV in the germline V gene. CDR3 loop: CASSSLISPSLSYEQYF. CDR3 DNA sequence: TGTGCCAGCAGCTCCCTTATTAGTCCGTCTCTCTCCTACGAGCAGTACTTC.

Only one count was recorded for this clone. The chain uses TRBV18 and TRBJ1-1; D ambiguous. Germline V gene sequence: CDR1 KGHSH, CDR2 LQKENI. The CDR3 has 14 amino acids. V was trimmed by 3 bases and J by 1 base, leaving 9 bases between them. As DNA, the CDR3 is TGTGCCAGCTCACCTGTAGCGAGGAACACTGAAGCTTTCTTT. Residues: CASSPVARNTEAFF.

This clone was seen a handful of times. The V call is TRBV7-6, the J call TRBJ1-4; D gene unclear. The length of the CDR3 is 17 residues. In germline, CDR1 is SGHVS, CDR2 FNYEAQ. V was clipped by 4 bases and J by 4 bases, with 19 bases between them. The CDR3 loop reads CASSSRPPETNNEKLFF. CDR3 bases: TGTGCCAGCAGCTCTCGTCCTCCGGAAACCAATAATGAAAAACTGTTTTTT.

This clone was found a few times. V and J are TRBV29-1 and TRBJ1-5, with 7 bases aligning to TRBD1. CDR1 is SQVTM and CDR2 is ANQGSEA in the germline V gene. The CDR3 is 12 amino acids. The junction had 6 bases not matched to a gene; V was cut back by 7 bases and J by 6 bases. As DNA, the CDR3 is TGCAGCGCCCGACAGGGAGGTCAGCCCCAGCATTTT. It yields the protein CSARQGGQPQHF.

The V gene is TRBV5-5, the J gene TRBJ1-6; 7 nucleotides align to TRBD1. Germline V CDR1 and CDR2: SGHKS, YYEKEE (reference sequence). The CDR3 runs to 15 residues. Unmatched junction bases numbered 8, after V lost 4 bases and J lost 7 bases. The DNA for the CDR3 is TGTGCCAGCAGCCCGGGACAGCCCTTCAATTCACCCCTCCACTTT. Residues: CASSPGQPFNSPLHF. Drawing the rest from reference TRBV5-5 and TRBJ1-6, the complete variable domain is DAGVTQSPTHLIKTRGQQVTLRCSPISGHKSVSWYQQVLGQGPQFIFQYYEKEERGRGNFPDRFSARQFPNYSSELNVNALLLGDSALYLCASSPGQPFNSPLHFGNGTRLTVT.

The chain links TRBV6-5 to TRBJ1-1; a weak D match, TRBD1 (5 bases). Germline V gene sequence: CDR1 MNHEY, CDR2 SVGAGI. The CDR3 covers 14 residues. The V and J ends lost 7 bases and 4 bases respectively, with 16 bases between them. CDR3 residues: CASMGGTGITEAFF. CDR3 DNA sequence: TGTGCCAGCATGGGAGGTACAGGTATCACTGAAGCTTTCTTT.

This clone was seen only a few times. This chain links TRBV29-1 with TRBJ1-1; no clear D gene. With 4 bases removed from V and 8 bases from J, the gap between germline ends came to 17 bases. The germline CDR1 and CDR2 sequences are SQVTM and ANQGSEA. The CDR3 is 13 amino acids. This chain's CDR3 is CSVGYPSEGEAFF. Written as DNA, the CDR3 is TGCAGCGTTGGCTATCCCTCTGAGGGAGAAGCTTTCTTT.

This clone showed up just a few times. The chain employs TRBV5-1 and TRBJ1-1, with a possible D match to TRBD1 (5 bases). The CDR3 runs 13 residues. Germline CDR1 reads SGHRS; CDR2 reads YFSETQ. V lost 4 bases and J lost 7, with 14 bases in between. The CDR3 DNA reads TGCGCCAGCAGCGCCTTGACAGAGCGTGAAGCTTTCTTT. Its protein is CASSALTEREAFF.